The 16 T cell receptor beta chains below all came from one sample that was sequenced in a study of blood T cells in healthy people across ages. Combining a sample-barcoded 5' primer with a J-beta primer mix, a second PCR ran for about 7 to 12 cycles. MiXCR, applied by TCRdb to the 5' RACE reads, yields one record per CDR3 protein. The table lists some 890,000 distinct CDR3 sequences, 25% to 35% of them singletons. These data were also filed under a second study, of T cells of mothers and their children.

The sequencing input was blood. Receptors were obtained from a middle-aged woman in good health.

The rearrangement uses TRBV11-2 and TRBJ2-7; D gene uncertain. V was cut by 0 bases and J by 2 bases, with 11 bases left in between. The CDR3 spans 15 residues. Per the germline V gene, CDR1 is SGHAT and CDR2 is FQNNGV. The CDR3 spells CASSLDLGQAYEQYF. The CDR3 bases are TGTGCCAGCAGCTTAGATCTCGGCCAGGCCTACGAGCAGTACTTC.

The chain employs TRBV5-1 and TRBJ1-2; possibly TRBD1 for D (5 bases). V dropped 4 bases and J dropped 4 bases, with 17 bases sitting between them. The germline gives CDR1 SGHRS, CDR2 YFSETQ. This CDR3 is built from 15 residues. The CDR3 spells CASSPENGGTYGYTF. CDR3 nucleotide sequence: TGCGCCAGCAGCCCCGAAAATGGGGGTACCTATGGCTACACCTTC.

This clonotype was seen more than once but under ten times. The CDR3 region is CASSPGQGTNEQYF. CDR3 bases: TGTGCCAGCAGCCCTGGACAGGGTACCAACGAGCAGTACTTC. This chain connects TRBV7-2 to TRBJ2-7, with TRBD1 matching 8 bases. J was trimmed by 5 bases and V by 5 bases; bases with no gene match: 8. The germline gives CDR1 SGHTA, CDR2 FQGNSA. This CDR3 is 14 amino acids long. Full variable domain (missing parts from reference TRBV7-2 and TRBJ2-7): GAGVSQSPSNKVTEKGKDVELRCDPISGHTALYWYRQSLGQGLEFLIYFQGNSAPDKSGLPSDRFSAERTGGSVSTLTIQRTQQEDSAVYLCASSPGQGTNEQYFGPGTRLTVT.

The rearrangement links TRBV20-1 to TRBJ1-1, with 8 bases that match TRBD1. The J segment lost 4 bases and the V segment lost 1 base, leaving 2 bases of the junction unmatched. The CDR3 length is 13 residues. Germline lookup yields CDR1 DFQATT and CDR2 SNEGSKA (reference sequence). The CDR3 nucleotides are TGCAGTGCTAGAGCAGGGGGCGGCACTGAAGCTTTCTTT. Amino acid sequence: CSARAGGGTEAFF.

The chain has TRBV20-1 and TRBJ1-1; possible D gene TRBD1, 5 bases. The V and J ends lost 6 bases and 2 bases respectively, with 16 bases between them. This CDR3 has 14 residues. Germline CDR1 DFQATT, CDR2 SNEGSKA (reference sequence). CDR3 protein: CSASDRGPNTEAFF. The CDR3 nucleotides read TGCAGTGCCTCAGACCGGGGACCAAACACTGAAGCTTTCTTT.

The rearrangement uses TRBV9 and TRBJ2-7; D not certain. Germline CDR1 SGDLS, CDR2 YYNGEE. Trimming cost V 7 bases and J 2 bases, with 19 bases left between them. This CDR3 comprises 15 residues. The CDR3 region is CASPLPQVAPYEQYV. In DNA, the CDR3 is TGTGCCAGCCCCCTCCCCCAGGTCGCCCCCTACGAGCAGTACGTC.

This clonotype was observed a few times. The rearrangement links TRBV28 to TRBJ1-1; TRBD1 agrees at 8 bases. The V segment lost 6 bases and the J segment 1 base; nucleotides outside the gene matches: 4. The CDR3 loop spans 14 amino acids. Germline-derived CDR1 and CDR2 are MDHEN and SYDVKM. As DNA, the CDR3 is TGTGCCAGCAGGACGACAGGGGCGAACACTGAAGCTTTCTTT. It translates to CASRTTGANTEAFF.

This clonotype appeared a few times. This chain uses TRBV10-3 with TRBJ1-4, with D possibly being TRBD1 (6 bases). This CDR3 is 12 amino acids long. The V end was cut by 6 bases, the J end by 8 bases, with 10 bases between. Germline assignment: CDR1 ENHRY and CDR2 SYGVKD. CDR3 DNA sequence: TGTGCCATCAGGGACAGCGGGGAAAAACTGTTTTTT. Protein product: CAIRDSGEKLFF.

Notes on this clonotype: This may come from a read error, since a much larger clone is one base off. V and J are TRBV2 and TRBJ2-5, with D perhaps matching TRBD1 (6 bases). Per the germline V gene, CDR1 is SNHLY and CDR2 is FYNNEI. The V gene lost 5 bases and the J gene lost 5 bases, with 18 bases spanning the gap. This CDR3 has 15 amino acids. The CDR3 sequence is CASSFGTRGFETQYF. The CDR3 region has the DNA TGTGCCAGCAGTTTTGGGACAAGGGGCTTTGAGACCCAGTACTTC.

CDR3 sequence: CASSMRGVYGYTF. CDR3 DNA sequence: TGTGCCAGCAGCATGAGAGGGGTCTATGGCTACACCTTC. The chain is built from TRBV12-3 or TRBV12-4 and TRBJ1-2, with D perhaps TRBD1 (5 bases). The CDR3 is 13 amino acids. V lost 6 bases to trimming and J lost 4 bases, with 12 bases between them.

This clonotype was detected only a few times. The rearrangement joins TRBV7-9 to TRBJ1-2, with D perhaps matching TRBD1 (6 bases). V was cut by 4 bases and J by 0 bases, with 18 bases left in between. Germline CDR1 and CDR2: SEHNR and FQNEAQ (reference sequence). This CDR3 contains 17 residues. For the CDR3, the DNA is TGTGCCAGCAGCTCAACAGGGATCCTTCGACCTAACTATGGCTACACCTTC. Residues: CASSSTGILRPNYGYTF.

V and J are TRBV28 and TRBJ2-1; unclear D gene. The CDR3 has 15 amino acids. Germline V gene lookup returns CDR1 MDHEN and CDR2 SYDVKM. The germline V and J ends were trimmed by 1 base and 10 bases, with 17 bases remaining between them. The CDR3 here is CASSLSGSFGNEQFF. The CDR3 DNA is TGTGCCAGCAGTTTATCGGGCTCGTTTGGGAACGAGCAGTTCTTC.

A few counts support this clonotype. The rearrangement joins TRBV20-1 to TRBJ2-1; 9 nucleotides line up with TRBD2. With 2 bases clipped from V and 6 bases from J, the junction kept 2 bases outside the gene matches. From germline, CDR1 is DFQATT and CDR2 SNEGSKA (reference sequence). The CDR3 loop spans 13 amino acids. The CDR3, as DNA: TGCAGTGCTAGACTAGCGGGGTGCAATGAGCAGTTCTTC. Amino acids: CSARLAGCNEQFF.

V is TRBV27 and J is TRBJ1-6; D uncertain. Trimming took off 6 bases at V and 8 bases at J, with 11 bases between the two ends. The CDR3 sequence is 13 residues long. Germline V gene data show CDR1 as MNHEY and CDR2 as SMNVEV (reference sequence). The CDR3 DNA follows: TGTGCCAGCAGAGTTACACGGGATTCACCCCTCCACTTT. It yields the protein CASRVTRDSPLHF.

To note about this clonotype: This clone may be a read error of a much larger clone one base away. The J gene is TRBJ2-3, the V gene TRBV9, with D possibly being TRBD1 or TRBD2 (5 bases each). CDR1 SGDLS and CDR2 YYNGEE come from the germline V gene. The CDR3 is made up of 16 amino acids. The CDR3 bases are TGTGCCAACAGCCACGGGACCGGAGCGAGCACAGATACGCAGTATTTT. This translates into CANSHGTGASTDTQYF.

This clonotype turned up a few times. The rearrangement uses TRBV20-1 and TRBJ1-2; possible D gene TRBD1, 5 bases. The CDR3 loop spans 13 amino acids. Trimming took off 7 bases at V and 4 bases at J, with 16 bases between the two ends. Germline-derived CDR1 and CDR2 are DFQATT and SNEGSKA (reference sequence). The CDR3 nucleotides read TGCAGTGTAGGGCAGGGCAGGAGCTATGGCTACACCTTC. This gives the protein CSVGQGRSYGYTF.